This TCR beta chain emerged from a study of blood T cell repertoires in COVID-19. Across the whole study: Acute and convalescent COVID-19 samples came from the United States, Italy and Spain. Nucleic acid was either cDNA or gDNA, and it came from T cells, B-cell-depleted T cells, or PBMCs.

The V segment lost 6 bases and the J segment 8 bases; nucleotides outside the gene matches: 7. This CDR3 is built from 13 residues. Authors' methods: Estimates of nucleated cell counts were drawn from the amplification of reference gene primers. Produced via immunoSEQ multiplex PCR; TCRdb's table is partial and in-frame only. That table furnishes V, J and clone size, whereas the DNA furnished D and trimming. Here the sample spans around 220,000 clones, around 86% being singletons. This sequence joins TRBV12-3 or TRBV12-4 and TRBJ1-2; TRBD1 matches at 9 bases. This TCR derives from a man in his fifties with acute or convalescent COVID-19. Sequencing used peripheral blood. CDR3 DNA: TGTGCCAGCAGGGAGGGACAGGGACGGGGCTACACCTTC. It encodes CASREGQGRGYTF.